The T cell receptor beta chain described here comes from a study of cytomegalovirus exposure and HLA in healthy donors. J lost 6 bases, V lost 4 bases, and 5 bases had no gene match. Germline V gene data show CDR1 as SGHRS and CDR2 as YFSETQ. The CDR3 totals 14 residues. Amplification used 60 Vbeta primers and 13 Jbeta primers. Repertoires were generated with immunoSEQ multiplex PCR, while TCRdb's copy carries only in-frame clones and drops some. The table shows about 98,000 clones, with over 80% occurring only once. Healthy bone marrow donors made up the donor group. Study-level results: According to reports, the classifier identified cytomegalovirus status with high specificity and sensitivity. Several of the most significant clusters appeared linked to common viral pathogens, based on a later analysis.

Details on this clone: Its antigen is not identified.

The TCR comes from a female donor in good health and CMV-seropositive. V and J are TRBV5-1 and TRBJ2-5; 11 bases agree with TRBD1. Source material: PBMCs. In DNA, the CDR3 is TGCGCCAGCAGCCCGGGGACAGGGGGAAAGACCCAGTACTTC. Amino acids: CASSPGTGGKTQYF.